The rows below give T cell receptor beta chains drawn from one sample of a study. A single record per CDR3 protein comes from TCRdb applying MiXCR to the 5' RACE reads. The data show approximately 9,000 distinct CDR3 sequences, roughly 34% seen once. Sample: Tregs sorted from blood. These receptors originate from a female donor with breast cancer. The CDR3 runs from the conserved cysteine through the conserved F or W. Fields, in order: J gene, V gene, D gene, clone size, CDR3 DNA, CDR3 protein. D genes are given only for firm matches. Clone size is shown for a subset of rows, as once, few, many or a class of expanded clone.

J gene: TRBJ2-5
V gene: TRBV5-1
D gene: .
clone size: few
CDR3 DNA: TGCGCCAGCAGCTTGGGTCGCGAGACCCAGTACTTC
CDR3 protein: CASSLGRETQYF

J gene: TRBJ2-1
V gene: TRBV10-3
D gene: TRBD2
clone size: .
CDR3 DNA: TGTGCCATCAGTCCTAGCGGGAGTTCCTACAATGAGCAGTTCTTC
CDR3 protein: CAISPSGSSYNEQFF

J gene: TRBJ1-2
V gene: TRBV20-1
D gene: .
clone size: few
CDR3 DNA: TGCAGTGCTAGAGATCCTGGCAGAGTCTATGGCTACACCTTC
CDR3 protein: CSARDPGRVYGYTF

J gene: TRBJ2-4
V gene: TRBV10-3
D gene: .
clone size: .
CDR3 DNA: TGTGCCATCAGTAACACCGGGACCCTACTAGCCAAAAACATTCAGTACTTC
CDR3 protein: CAISNTGTLLAKNIQYF

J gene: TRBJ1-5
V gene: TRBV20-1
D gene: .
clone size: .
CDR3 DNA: TGCAGTGCTTCACAGGGTGTGAGCAATCAGCCCCAGCATTTT
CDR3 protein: CSASQGVSNQPQHF

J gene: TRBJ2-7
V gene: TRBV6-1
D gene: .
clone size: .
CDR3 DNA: TGTGAAAGTCGCCAGGGGAAAAAGCCCTACGAGCAGTACTTC
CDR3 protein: CESRQGKKPYEQYF

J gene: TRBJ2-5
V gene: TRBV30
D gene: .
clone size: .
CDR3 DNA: TGTGCCTGGAGTGTTGGCGGGGTGGGGGAGACCCAGTACTTC
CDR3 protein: CAWSVGGVGETQYF

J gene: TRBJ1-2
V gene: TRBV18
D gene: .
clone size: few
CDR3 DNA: TGTGCCAGCTCACGCGACCGGGGAATCTTCTATGGCTACACCTTC
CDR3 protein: CASSRDRGIFYGYTF

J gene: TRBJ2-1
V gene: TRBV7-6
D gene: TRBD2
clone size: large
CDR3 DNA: TGTGCCAGCAGCTCCAAACACCCAAGCGGGAGTGGGTACAATGAGCAGTTCTTC
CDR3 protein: CASSSKHPSGSGYNEQFF

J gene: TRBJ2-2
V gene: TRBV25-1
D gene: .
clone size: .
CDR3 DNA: TGTGCCACTCAACCGACGGGGGACACCGGGGAGCTGTTTTTT
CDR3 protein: CATQPTGDTGELFF

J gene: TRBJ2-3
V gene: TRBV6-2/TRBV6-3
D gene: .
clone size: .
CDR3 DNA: TGTGCCAGCAGTTACGGGTCGACCACAGATACGCAGTATTTT
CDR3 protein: CASSYGSTTDTQYF

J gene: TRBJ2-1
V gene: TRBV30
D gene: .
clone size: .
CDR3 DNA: TGTGCCTGGAGTACCCGGGGGTACAATGAGCAGTTCTTC
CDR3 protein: CAWSTRGYNEQFF

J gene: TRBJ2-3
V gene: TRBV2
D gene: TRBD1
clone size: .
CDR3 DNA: TGTGCTTCATCCGAGGACAGGGACACAGATACGCAGTATTTT
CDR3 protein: CASSEDRDTDTQYF

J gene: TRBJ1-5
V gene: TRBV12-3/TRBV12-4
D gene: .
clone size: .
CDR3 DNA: TGTGCCAGCAAAAGTAGGTTAAATCGGCCCCAGCATTTT
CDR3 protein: CASKSRLNRPQHF

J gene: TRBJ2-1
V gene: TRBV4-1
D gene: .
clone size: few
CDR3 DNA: TGCGCCAGCAGCCAAGGACGGAGCGGGCCGTCAGATGAGCAGTTCTTC
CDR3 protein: CASSQGRSGPSDEQFF

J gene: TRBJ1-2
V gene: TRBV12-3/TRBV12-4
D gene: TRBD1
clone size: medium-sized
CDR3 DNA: TGTGCCACCGCGGGACAGGGTTTCTATGGCTACACCTTC
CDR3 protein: CATAGQGFYGYTF

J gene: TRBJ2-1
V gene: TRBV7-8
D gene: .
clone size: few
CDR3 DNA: TGTGCCAGCAGCTTACGGGCAGGGTGGAGGGTGGAGAGTGAGCAGTTCTTC
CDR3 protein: CASSLRAGWRVESEQFF

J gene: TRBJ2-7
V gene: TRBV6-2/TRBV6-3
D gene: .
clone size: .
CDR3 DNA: TGTGCCAGCAGTTATTTCGGGACAACCTCCTACGAGCAGTACTTC
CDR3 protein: CASSYFGTTSYEQYF

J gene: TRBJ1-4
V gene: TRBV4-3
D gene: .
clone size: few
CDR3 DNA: TGCGCCAGCAGCCAAGGGATGTCGAAAACTAATGAAAAACTGTTTTTT
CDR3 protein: CASSQGMSKTNEKLFF

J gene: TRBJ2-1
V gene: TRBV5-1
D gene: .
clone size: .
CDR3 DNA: TGCGCCAGCAGCCTCTCCCTCAGCTCCTACAATGAGCAGTTCTTC
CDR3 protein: CASSLSLSSYNEQFF

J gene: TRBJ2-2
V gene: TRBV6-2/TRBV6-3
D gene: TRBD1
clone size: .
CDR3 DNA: TGTGCCAGCACCAAAAGGGGACAGGGGAAAACCGGGGAGCTGTTTTTT
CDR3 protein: CASTKRGQGKTGELFF

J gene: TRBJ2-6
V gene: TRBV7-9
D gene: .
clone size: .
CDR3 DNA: TGTGCCAGCAGCTCCAACCGACGGGGTCTGGGTATCTCTGGGGCCAACGTCCTGACTTTC
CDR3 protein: CASSSNRRGLGISGANVLTF

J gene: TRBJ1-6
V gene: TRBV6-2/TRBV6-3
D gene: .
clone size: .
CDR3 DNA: TGTGCCAGCAGTTTCGTTGATGCTCCAAATTCACCCCTCCACTTT
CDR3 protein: CASSFVDAPNSPLHF

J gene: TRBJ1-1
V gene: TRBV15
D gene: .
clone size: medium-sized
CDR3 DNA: TGTGCCACCAGCAGAGATCGTAGGCGGGACGCCACTGAAGCTTTCTTT
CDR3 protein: CATSRDRRRDATEAFF

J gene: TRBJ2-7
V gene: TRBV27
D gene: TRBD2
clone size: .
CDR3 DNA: TGTGCCGGCAGGGGGTTTAGCGGGAGGGCCGAGCAGTACTTC
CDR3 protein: CAGRGFSGRAEQYF

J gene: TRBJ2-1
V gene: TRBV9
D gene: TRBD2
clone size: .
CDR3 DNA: TGTGCCGGCAGCGTAGCGTTTCTAGCGGGGTACAATGAGCAGTTCTTC
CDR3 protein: CAGSVAFLAGYNEQFF

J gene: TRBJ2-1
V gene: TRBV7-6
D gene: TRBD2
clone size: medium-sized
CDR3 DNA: TGTGCCAGCAGCTCCCGACTAGCGGCCGATGAGCAGTTCTTC
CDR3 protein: CASSSRLAADEQFF

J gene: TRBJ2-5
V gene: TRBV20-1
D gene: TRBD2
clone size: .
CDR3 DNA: TGCAGTGCTAGTGGAGCGGGAGAATGGAGGGGGACCCAGTACTTC
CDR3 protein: CSASGAGEWRGTQYF